This T cell receptor (beta chain) was identified in a study of blood T cell repertoires in COVID-19. J was trimmed by 11 bases and V by 4 bases; bases with no gene match: 5. The CDR3 covers 12 residues. CDR1 and CDR2 from the germline V gene are LGHDT and YNNKEL (reference sequence). Clones were read by immunoSEQ multiplex PCR, and TCRdb kept only the in-frame ones, dropping some. The table lists 350,000 to 450,000 clones, around nine tenths of them singletons. The sequence came from a human donor in a cohort sampled during active COVID-19. The chain recombines TRBV3-1 (or the pseudogene TRBV3-2) with TRBJ1-1; TRBD1 matches 9 bases. Sequencing was performed on peripheral blood. The CDR3 DNA reads as TGTGCCAGCAGCCTACGGGACAGGGATGCTTTCTTT. This codes for CASSLRDRDAFF.